This TCR beta chain appears in the sequencing data of a study of control samples from healthy donors and cancer patients. Germline values: CDR1 SGHAT, CDR2 FQNNGV. This CDR3 region has 13 residues. Trimming removed 8 bases at V and 5 bases at J, with 15 bases between. Method: immunoSEQ multiplex PCR; TCRdb's copy keeps in-frame clones and lacks some. The table includes 80,000 or so clones, about 93% detected once. V and J are TRBV11-2 and TRBJ1-1, with a tentative D call TRBD1 (5 bases). This TCR was recovered from a woman between 40 and 55 years old in good health. Sequenced material: blood. The CDR3 here is CASGLPWGTEAFF. CDR3 DNA: TGTGCCAGCGGGTTACCCTGGGGGACTGAAGCTTTCTTT.